Here is one T cell receptor (beta chain) with its context. There is no known antigen for this receptor. Per-base quality was not reported, and no clone a single base away is much larger than it. To estimate absolute template abundance from read counts, synthetic TCR analog templates were spiked into each PCR. Using the immunoSEQ assay, TCRbeta CDR3 regions were amplified from genomic DNA with bias-controlled V and J gene primers. Sequencing of rearranged TCRbeta segments was performed at approximately 20X coverage. The original pipeline was this. Sequencing errors were corrected by clustering, and CDR3s were annotated against IMGT so that V, D and J genes could be assigned. Downstream analyses used only productive TCRbeta rearrangements, leaving out any out-of-frame or stop-codon sequences. Clonality was computed as one minus Shannon entropy normalized by the log of the number of unique productive sequences. Clones differing between time points or between blood and tumor were identified using Fisher's exact test with Benjamini-Hochberg correction, with an adjusted p below 0.01 applied as the threshold. Sourced from immuneACCESS, this table was stored by TCRdb with only in-frame sequences that have V and J called. A share of the clones is absent; for the studies checked, an unresolved V gene accounts for under half, and the remainder has no known explanation. V, J and clone size are those of that table, while D and trimming were read from the DNA. Here the sample has about 48,000 clones; roughly 80% occur a single time. Together, the top ten hold around 9.1% of the sample.

Taken from cysteine to phenylalanine, the CDR3 has 15 residues. The retained sequence is limited to the CDR3, 45 bases, with the frame set at the first base. Trimming takes 2 bases off V and 1 base off J; junction bases not matched to a gene: 4. From a lookup of the germline V gene (reference sequence), CDR1 and CDR2 are LNHNV and YYDKDF. This sample was taken from a study of PD-L1 blockade in urothelial cancer (dated by TCRdb to about 2017). Regarding the complete study: Every patient began therapy around 2014 and was given atezolizumab 1,200 mg intravenously every 3 weeks. Twenty-five of 29 patients were males with bladder-origin urothelial cancer, and about 60% of the 29 reported a prior smoking history. An ECOG performance status of 0 or 1 was recorded for the patients, and 0 to 3 prior chemotherapy regimens had been received by the patients. Blood samples were analyzed 3 weeks after the start of treatment (second dose) and 6 weeks after the start of treatment. Blood samples gave a median of around 140,000 T cells and 88,000 or so unique TCRs, with a median clonality of approximately 0.08. An exploratory multi-omic analysis was conducted of the somatic, immune and clinical correlates of response to PD-L1 blockade with atezolizumab in urothelial cancer. Pretreatment tumor samples and matched peripheral blood, collected serially before and after atezolizumab treatment, underwent TCR sequencing. Durable clinical benefit meant progression-free survival longer than 6 months, and TCR features were also tested against progression-free and overall survival. Whole exome sequencing and RNA sequencing of pretreatment tumors were performed alongside TCR sequencing in the same patients. Under ten patients achieved durable clinical benefit and approximately 19 did not. Pretreatment blood TCR-seq was available for about 27 patients, at least one posttreatment blood collection was obtained for about 24 patients, and tumor TCR-seq was available for about 24 patients. Study-wide findings and limitations: A pretreatment peripheral blood TCR clonality below the median was linked to improved progression-free and overall survival. Small sample size (n of about 30) and many exploratory analyses mean the results are intended to be hypothesis-generating. Among patients with durable benefit, tumor-associated TCR clones showed greater expansion in peripheral blood 3 weeks after treatment started (n = 22, p = 0.022).

Explained via the paper, the time point label denotes: peripheral blood 6 weeks after treatment start. A cohort of 25 to 35 patients with locally advanced or metastatic urothelial carcinoma, treated at Memorial Sloan Kettering on a trial protocol, was included. Peripheral blood mononuclear cells were collected pretreatment and during treatment, with between 1 and 8 total time points per patient. The Qiagen DNeasy Blood extraction kit was used to purify genomic DNA from total PBMCs and from tumor samples. PBMCs were collected pretreatment and during treatment and were isolated and stored as previously described.

Material: PBMCs, obtained around atezolizumab (anti-PD-L1) treatment. The chain links TRBV15 with TRBJ1-2; TRBD1 matches 7 bases in the middle. The TCR originated in a man between 65 and 79 years old with urothelial cancer. Read as DNA, the sequence is TGTGCCACCAGCAGACCTGGACAGGTTAACTATGGCTACACCTTC. Translated, it gives CATSRPGQVNYGYTF.